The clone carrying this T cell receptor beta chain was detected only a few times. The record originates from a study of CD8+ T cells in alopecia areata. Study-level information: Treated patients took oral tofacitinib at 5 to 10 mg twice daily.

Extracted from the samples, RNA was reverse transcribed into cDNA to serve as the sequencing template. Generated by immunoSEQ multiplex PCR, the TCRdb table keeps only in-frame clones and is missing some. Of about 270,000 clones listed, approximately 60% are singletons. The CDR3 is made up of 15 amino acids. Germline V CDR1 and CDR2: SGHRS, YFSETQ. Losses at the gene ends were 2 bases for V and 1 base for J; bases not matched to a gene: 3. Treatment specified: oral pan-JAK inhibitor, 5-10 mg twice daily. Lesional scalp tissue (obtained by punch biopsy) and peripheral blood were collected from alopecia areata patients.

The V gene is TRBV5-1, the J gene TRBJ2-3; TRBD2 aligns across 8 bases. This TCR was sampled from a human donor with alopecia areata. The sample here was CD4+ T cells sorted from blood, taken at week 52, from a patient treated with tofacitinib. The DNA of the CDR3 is TGCGCCAGCAGCTTAGCGGGGGCCCGCACAGATACGCAGTATTTT. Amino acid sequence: CASSLAGARTDTQYF.